This TCR beta chain was captured in a study of T-cell reconstitution after alpha-beta-depleted transplantation in children. Whole-study results and caveats: Certain patients had high TCRbeta diversity at day 60, and it came from recipient T cells and thymic progenitors that survived. Counts and diversity of T cells one year after transplant came mostly from newly produced T cells. About two months after transplant, alpha-beta T cells reportedly came from several hundred expanded graft clones.

This clonotype was picked up many times. The antigen remains undetermined. The library targeted TCRbeta and was prepared with unique molecular identifiers. TCRdb reprocessed the PCR reads with MiXCR, giving one entry per CDR3 protein. The sample gives around 72,000 distinct CDR3 sequences, roughly 4.4% of which show up once; approximately 20% is in the top ten. The V gene lost 6 bases and the J gene lost 2 bases, with 15 bases spanning the gap. Germline V lookup: CDR1 SQVTM, CDR2 ANQGSEA. This CDR3 is 14 amino acids long. The material was PBMCs, mostly from graft donor cells, obtained 180 days after TCRalphabeta/CD19-depleted stem cell transplant. The TCR sequence derives from a boy under two years old who had a stem cell transplant for acute myeloid leukemia, so the T cells may come from the graft donor. The rearrangement uses TRBV29-1 and TRBJ2-3, with D possibly being TRBD1 (6 bases). The CDR3 DNA reads as TGCAGCGTCGGACAGTCACTTTTCACAGATACGCAGTATTTT. It translates to CSVGQSLFTDTQYF.